The 22 T cell receptor beta chains reported below all come from one sample, sequenced in a study of cytomegalovirus exposure and HLA in healthy donors. PCR involved 60 Vbeta and 13 Jbeta primers. TCRdb's copy holds only in-frame clones and misses some; the assay was immunoSEQ multiplex PCR. Its listing shows about 60,000 clones. The sample comprised PBMCs. Source of these receptors: a boy aged 10-17 years in good health and CMV-seronegative.

This chain uses TRBV13 with TRBJ2-4; TRBD1 aligns across 7 bases. The J segment lost 6 bases and the V segment lost 2 bases, leaving 13 bases of the junction unmatched. CDR3 size: 17 residues. In germline, CDR1 is PRHDT, CDR2 FYEKMQ (reference sequence). The DNA for the CDR3 is TGTGCCAGCAGCTTACCCAGACAGGGCGGACTTGGAAACATTCAGTACTTC. Its protein product is CASSLPRQGGLGNIQYF.

The genes are TRBV2 and TRBJ2-1; 11 positions agree with TRBD2. The junction had 4 bases not matched to a gene; V was cut back by 2 bases and J by 4 bases. Germline V lookup: CDR1 SNHLY, CDR2 FYNNEI. CDR3 length: 16 residues. In nucleotides, the CDR3 is TGTGCCAGCAGTGAACCAGTAGCGGGGGGGTACAATGAGCAGTTCTTC. Encoded protein: CASSEPVAGGYNEQFF.

CDR3 sequence reads: CASSLMAGWDEQYF. The DNA of the CDR3 is TGTGCCAGCAGCTTGATGGCAGGATGGGACGAGCAGTACTTC. V and J are TRBV5-8 and TRBJ2-7; D uncertain. CDR1 is SGHTS, CDR2 YDEGEE, per germline. CDR3 size: 14 residues. With 1 base removed from V and 5 bases from J, the gap between germline ends came to 13 bases.

The chain combines TRBV7-8 with TRBJ1-1; no clear D. CDR1 and CDR2 (germline): SGHVS, FQNEAQ. Trimming took 1 base from V and 1 from J, leaving 10 bases between them. This CDR3 is 15 amino acids long. The CDR3 nucleotides read TGTGCCAGCAGCTTAGTTCCAGGATGGAACACTGAAGCTTTCTTT. It translates to CASSLVPGWNTEAFF.

The chain links TRBV7-8 to TRBJ1-6; 8 bases agree with TRBD1. Germline V gene sequence: CDR1 SGHVS, CDR2 FQNEAQ. V gave up 5 bases and J gave up 9 bases; unmatched junction bases: 6. The CDR3 spans 14 residues. DNA for the CDR3: TGTGCCAGCAGCCCTGACAGGGGTGGTTCACCCCTCCACTTT. This gives the protein CASSPDRGGSPLHF.

This chain connects TRBV5-1 to TRBJ2-2; D might be TRBD2 (6 bases). V was shortened by 2 bases and J by 2 bases, with 16 bases between the two germline ends. The length of the CDR3 is 17 residues. The V gene's germline CDR1 is SGHRS and CDR2 YFSETQ. The CDR3 DNA sequence: TGCGCCAGCAGCTTTTCGGGTAGCGGACTTAACACCGGGGAGCTGTTTTTT. Amino acids: CASSFSGSGLNTGELFF.

The chain has TRBV7-7 and TRBJ2-1, with D perhaps matching TRBD2 (7 bases). CDR1 and CDR2 from the germline V gene are SSHAT and FNYEAQ (reference sequence). CDR3 length: 15 amino acids. Trimming removed 2 bases from V and 5 bases from J, with 13 bases in between. CDR3 in amino acids: CASSLFGGPNNEQFF. In DNA form, the CDR3 reads TGTGCCAGCAGCTTATTCGGGGGGCCCAACAATGAGCAGTTCTTC.

The chain has TRBV9 and TRBJ2-7; TRBD1 is a possible D gene (6 bases). Germline CDR1 reads SGDLS; CDR2 reads YYNGEE. The V and J ends lost 0 bases and 0 bases respectively, with 10 bases between them. The CDR3 length is 15 residues. As DNA, the CDR3 is TGTGCCAGCAGCGTAGGTGGGACAAGCTCCTACGAGCAGTACTTC. The encoded protein is CASSVGGTSSYEQYF. Based on the CDR3 plus reference TRBV9 and TRBJ2-7, the full variable domain is DSGVTQTPKHLITATGQRVTLRCSPRSGDLSVYWYQQSLDQGLQFLIQYYNGEERAKGNILERFSAQQFPDLHSELNLSSLELGDSALYFCASSVGGTSSYEQYFGPGTRLTVT.

The chain uses TRBV11-2 and TRBJ1-2; D ambiguous. Germline CDR1 is SGHAT and CDR2 is FQNNGV. V dropped 5 bases and J dropped 3 bases, with 10 bases sitting between them. The CDR3 consists of 13 residues. This CDR3 is CASSPGRDYGYTF. Written as DNA, the CDR3 is TGTGCCAGCAGCCCTGGCCGGGACTATGGCTACACCTTC.

The chain combines TRBV7-8 with TRBJ2-7, with 8 bases that match TRBD1. In germline, CDR1 is SGHVS, CDR2 FQNEAQ. This CDR3 region has 17 residues. The junction had 14 bases not matched to a gene; V was cut back by 5 bases and J by 2 bases. The CDR3 bases are TGTGCCAGCAGCGATTCCTCAGCGCCAGGGGGCGCCTACGAGCAGTACTTC. As protein: CASSDSSAPGGAYEQYF. Full variable domain (remainder filled in from reference TRBV7-8 and TRBJ2-7): GAGVSQSPRYKVAKRGQDVALRCDPISGHVSLFWYQQALGQGPEFLTYFQNEAQLDKSGLPSDRFFAERPEGSVSTLKIQRTQQEDSAVYLCASSDSSAPGGAYEQYFGPGTRLTVT.

Remarks on this clone: Since the CDR3 does not end with the conserved phenylalanine or tryptophan, this likely comes from a read error. The DNA of the CDR3 is TGTGCCAGCTCAGATAGACAGGGACGTGGAGATACGCAGTATGTT. It codes for CASSDRQGRGDTQYV. V and J are TRBV18 and TRBJ2-3, with 7 positions matching TRBD1. J was trimmed by 5 bases and V by 5 bases; bases with no gene match: 10. Germline-derived CDR1 and CDR2 are KGHSH and LQKENI. The CDR3 has 15 amino acids.

The chain recombines TRBV6-1 with TRBJ1-1; the D is unclear. Germline assignment: CDR1 MNHNS and CDR2 SASEGT. The CDR3 covers 12 residues. V lost 7 bases and J lost 2, with 8 bases in between. The CDR3 DNA sequence: TGTGCCAGCATTCCTAAAAACACTGAAGCTTTCTTT. Translated, it gives CASIPKNTEAFF.

The chain joins TRBV5-8 to TRBJ2-1, with 10 bases lining up with TRBD2. Trimming removed 2 bases from V and 8 bases from J; junction bases left unmatched: 7. The CDR3 consists of 15 residues. From germline, CDR1 is SGHTS and CDR2 YDEGEE. CDR3 nucleotide sequence: TGTGCCAGCAGCTTAGGGGGACTAGCGTGGGATGAGCAGTTCTTC. Residues: CASSLGGLAWDEQFF.

J is TRBJ1-2 and V is TRBV19; D possibly corresponds to TRBD1 (6 bases). Trimming took 6 bases from V and 2 from J, leaving 16 bases between them. The CDR3 loop spans 15 amino acids. Germline lookup yields CDR1 LNHDA and CDR2 SQIVND (reference sequence). In nucleotides, the CDR3 is TGTGCCAGTAGCCAACAACTTCAGGGGAACTATGGCTACACCTTC. Amino acids: CASSQQLQGNYGYTF.

The chain uses TRBV7-9 and TRBJ2-7, with D possibly matching TRBD2 (6 bases). Trimming stripped 5 bases from V and 7 bases from J, with 24 bases between. CDR1 is SEHNR, CDR2 FQNEAQ, per germline (reference sequence). The CDR3 is made up of 16 amino acids. The CDR3 protein is CASSPAGNYRLGEQYF. CDR3 coding DNA: TGTGCCAGCAGCCCCGCGGGGAACTACCGCTTAGGAGAGCAGTACTTC.

V is TRBV6-5 and J is TRBJ1-2, with a weak D call TRBD1 (6 bases). This CDR3 has 12 amino acids. From germline, CDR1 is MNHEY and CDR2 SVGAGI. Trimming took off 6 bases at V and 11 bases at J, with 16 bases between the two ends. The CDR3 spells CASSGYADSYTF. As DNA, the CDR3 is TGTGCCAGCAGCGGATACGCGGACAGTTACACCTTC.

The gene calls are TRBV4-2 and TRBJ1-2, with D perhaps matching TRBD1 (6 bases). The CDR3 contains 15 residues. Germline CDR1 LGHNA, CDR2 YNFKEQ. V lost 1 base and J 1 base, leaving 10 bases between the germline ends. CDR3 in amino acids: CASSQATGSNYGYTF. CDR3 DNA sequence: TGTGCCAGCAGCCAAGCTACAGGGAGTAACTATGGCTACACCTTC.

The chain joins TRBV19 to TRBJ1-1; D not certain. This CDR3 comprises 13 residues. Trimming pared 7 bases from V and 1 base from J, leaving 10 bases between. Germline values: CDR1 LNHDA, CDR2 SQIVND (reference sequence). Here the CDR3 reads CASKLQRNTEAFF. As DNA, the CDR3 is TGTGCCAGTAAACTCCAAAGGAACACTGAAGCTTTCTTT.

J is TRBJ1-4 and V is TRBV19, with 8 bases aligning to TRBD1. With V trimmed by 6 bases and J by 4 bases, 7 bases remained unmatched. The CDR3 has 15 amino acids. The germline CDR1 and CDR2 sequences are LNHDA and SQIVND (reference sequence). The DNA for the CDR3 is TGTGCCAGTAGAGGGACAGGCAACGTTAATGAAAAACTGTTTTTT. Translating it yields CASRGTGNVNEKLFF.

V is TRBV2 and J is TRBJ2-5; D gene ambiguous. Trimming stripped 7 bases from V and 4 bases from J, with 13 bases between. The length of the CDR3 is 13 residues. From germline, CDR1 is SNHLY and CDR2 FYNNEI. The CDR3 sequence: CASTPVSRETQYF. In DNA, the CDR3 is TGTGCCAGCACCCCTGTTAGCAGAGAGACCCAGTACTTC.

The V and J genes are TRBV18 and TRBJ2-7; the match to TRBD1 covers 7 bases. The CDR3 is made up of 14 amino acids. Germline V lookup: CDR1 KGHSH, CDR2 LQKENI. The trim removed 4 bases at V and 5 bases at J, leaving 8 bases unmatched. The DNA for the CDR3 is TGTGCCAGCTCACTTCAACAGGGGATGAACGAGCAGTACTTC. Protein: CASSLQQGMNEQYF.

CDR3 bases: TGTGCCAGCAGCTTCCCCCGGGGAATTAGCGGGAGGGAATACTACGAGCAGTACTTC. The encoded protein is CASSFPRGISGREYYEQYF. The chain employs TRBV12-1 and TRBJ2-7; TRBD2 is taken as the D call from the table, unchecked against the DNA. TRBV12-1 is noted as a pseudogene. The CDR3 has 19 residues.